This TCR beta chain was profiled in a study of T cell responses to AZD1222 COVID-19 vaccine. This CDR3 spans 12 amino acids. The germline V and J ends were trimmed by 2 bases and 10 bases, with 6 bases remaining between them. Germline V CDR1 and CDR2: MDHEN, SYDVKM. The repertoire was sequenced with immunoSEQ multiplex PCR; TCRdb's copy has only in-frame clones and lacks some. The sample carries more than 90,000 clones, roughly four fifths recorded once. The receptor was derived from an adult in good health. The V gene is TRBV28, the J gene TRBJ1-6, with D unresolved. The specimen was peripheral blood, collected on day 0 of AZD1222 vaccination. The CDR3 DNA follows: TGTGCCAGCAGTTTAATTCCCTCACCCCTCCACTTT. It is translated as CASSLIPSPLHF.